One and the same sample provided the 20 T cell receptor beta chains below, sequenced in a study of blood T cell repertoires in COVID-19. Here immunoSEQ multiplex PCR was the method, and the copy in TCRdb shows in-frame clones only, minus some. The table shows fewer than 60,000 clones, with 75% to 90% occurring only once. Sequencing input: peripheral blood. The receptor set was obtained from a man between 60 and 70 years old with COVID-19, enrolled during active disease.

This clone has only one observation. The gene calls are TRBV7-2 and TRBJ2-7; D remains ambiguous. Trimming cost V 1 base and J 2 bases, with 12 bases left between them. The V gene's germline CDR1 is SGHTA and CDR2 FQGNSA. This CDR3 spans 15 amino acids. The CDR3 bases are TGTGCCAGCAGCTTAGGTTCAAGAGGCCCCTACGAGCAGTACTTC. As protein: CASSLGSRGPYEQYF.

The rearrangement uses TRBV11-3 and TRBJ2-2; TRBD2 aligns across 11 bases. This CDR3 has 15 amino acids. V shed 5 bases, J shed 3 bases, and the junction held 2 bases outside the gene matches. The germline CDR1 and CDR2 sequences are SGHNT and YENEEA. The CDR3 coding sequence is TGTGCCAGCAGCCCACTAGCGGGGGACACCGGGGAGCTGTTTTTT. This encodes CASSPLAGDTGELFF.

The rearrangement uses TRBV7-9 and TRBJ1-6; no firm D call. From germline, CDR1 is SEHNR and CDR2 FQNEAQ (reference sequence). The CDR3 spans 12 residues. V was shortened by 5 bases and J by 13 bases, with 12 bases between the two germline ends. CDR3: CASSTRRGPLHF. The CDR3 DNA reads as TGTGCCAGCAGCACCAGGAGAGGGCCCCTCCACTTT.

The DNA for the CDR3 is TGTGCCAGCAGTTACTCGTCGGGGGGGCGCAAAGGCTACACCTTC. It encodes CASSYSSGGRKGYTF. This chain uses TRBV6-5 with TRBJ1-2; the D gene is possibly TRBD1 (6 bases). The germline V gene encodes CDR1 MNHEY and CDR2 SVGAGI. Trimming took 0 bases from V and 8 from J, leaving 16 bases between them. The CDR3 is 15 amino acids.

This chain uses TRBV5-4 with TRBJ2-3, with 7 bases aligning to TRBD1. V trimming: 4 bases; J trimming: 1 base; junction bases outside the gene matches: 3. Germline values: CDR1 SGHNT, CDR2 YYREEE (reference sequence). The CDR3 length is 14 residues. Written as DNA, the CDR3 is TGTGCCAGCAGCCGCGACAGGGGCACAGATACGCAGTATTTT. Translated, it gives CASSRDRGTDTQYF.

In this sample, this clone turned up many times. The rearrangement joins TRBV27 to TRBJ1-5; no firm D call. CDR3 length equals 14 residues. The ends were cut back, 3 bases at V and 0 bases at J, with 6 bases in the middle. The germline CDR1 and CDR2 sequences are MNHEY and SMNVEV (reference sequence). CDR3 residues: CASSLSSSNQPQHF. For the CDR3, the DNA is TGTGCCAGCAGTTTGTCGAGTAGCAATCAGCCCCAGCATTTT.

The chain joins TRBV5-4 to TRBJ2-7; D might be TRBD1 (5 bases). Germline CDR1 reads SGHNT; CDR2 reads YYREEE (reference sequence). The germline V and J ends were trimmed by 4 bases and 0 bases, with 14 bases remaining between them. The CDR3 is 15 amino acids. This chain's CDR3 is CASSTRQSYSYEQYF. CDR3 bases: TGTGCCAGCAGCACAAGACAGAGCTACTCCTACGAGCAGTACTTC.

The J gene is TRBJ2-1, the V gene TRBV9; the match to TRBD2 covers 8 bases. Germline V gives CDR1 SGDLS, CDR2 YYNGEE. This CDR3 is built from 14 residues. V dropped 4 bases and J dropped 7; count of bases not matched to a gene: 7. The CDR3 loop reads CASSKTSAWNEQFF. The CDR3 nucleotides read TGTGCCAGCAGCAAGACTAGCGCGTGGAATGAGCAGTTCTTC.

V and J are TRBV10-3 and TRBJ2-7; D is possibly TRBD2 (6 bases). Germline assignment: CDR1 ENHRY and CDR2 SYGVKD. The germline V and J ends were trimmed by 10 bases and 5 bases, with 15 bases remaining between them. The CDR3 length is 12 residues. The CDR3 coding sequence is TGTGCCACGCGGGGTCCGAGGAACGAGCAGTACTTC. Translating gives CATRGPRNEQYF.

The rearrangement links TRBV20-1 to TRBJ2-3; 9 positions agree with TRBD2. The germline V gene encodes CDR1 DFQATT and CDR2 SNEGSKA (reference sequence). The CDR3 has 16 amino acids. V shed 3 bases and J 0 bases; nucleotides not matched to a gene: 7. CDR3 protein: CSASVPAGGSTDTQYF. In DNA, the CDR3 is TGCAGTGCTAGTGTCCCAGCGGGGGGAAGCACAGATACGCAGTATTTT.

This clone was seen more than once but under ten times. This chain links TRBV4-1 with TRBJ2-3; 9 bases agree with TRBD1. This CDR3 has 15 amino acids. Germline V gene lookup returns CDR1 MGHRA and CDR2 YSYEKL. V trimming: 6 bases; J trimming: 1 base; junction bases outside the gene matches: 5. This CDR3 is CASRGWDRGTDTQYF. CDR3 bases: TGCGCCAGCAGGGGATGGGACAGGGGCACAGATACGCAGTATTTT.

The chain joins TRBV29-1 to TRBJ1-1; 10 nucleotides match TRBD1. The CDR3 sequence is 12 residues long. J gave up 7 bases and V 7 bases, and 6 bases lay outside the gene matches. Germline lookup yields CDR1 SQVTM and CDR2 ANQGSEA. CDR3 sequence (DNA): TGCAGCGGGGACAGGGGTTCGGGTGAAGCTTTCTTT. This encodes CSGDRGSGEAFF.

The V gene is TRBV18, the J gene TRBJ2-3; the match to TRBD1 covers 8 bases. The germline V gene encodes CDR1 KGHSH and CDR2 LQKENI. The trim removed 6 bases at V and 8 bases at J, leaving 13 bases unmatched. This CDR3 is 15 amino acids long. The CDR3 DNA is TGTGCCAGCTCCCAGGGACAGGCCACACAAGGTACGCAGTATTTT. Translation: CASSQGQATQGTQYF.

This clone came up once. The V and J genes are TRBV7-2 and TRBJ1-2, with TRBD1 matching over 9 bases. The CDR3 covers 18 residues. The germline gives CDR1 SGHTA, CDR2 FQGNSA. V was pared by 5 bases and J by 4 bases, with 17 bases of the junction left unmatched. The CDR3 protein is CASSVDRGVIRGSYGYTF. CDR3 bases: TGTGCCAGCAGCGTGGACAGGGGAGTTATAAGGGGCTCCTATGGCTACACCTTC.

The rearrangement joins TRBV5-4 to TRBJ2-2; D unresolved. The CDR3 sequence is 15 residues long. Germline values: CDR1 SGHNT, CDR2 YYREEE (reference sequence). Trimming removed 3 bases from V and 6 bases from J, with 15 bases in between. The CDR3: CASSWQLAEPGELFF. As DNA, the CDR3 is TGTGCCAGCAGCTGGCAGTTAGCCGAACCCGGGGAGCTGTTTTTT.

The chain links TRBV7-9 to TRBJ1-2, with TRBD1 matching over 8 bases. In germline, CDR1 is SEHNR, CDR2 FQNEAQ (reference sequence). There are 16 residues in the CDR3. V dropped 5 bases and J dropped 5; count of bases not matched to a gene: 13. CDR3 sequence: CASSNGAGGISYGYTF. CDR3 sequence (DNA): TGTGCCAGCAGCAATGGGGCAGGGGGCATATCTTATGGCTACACCTTC.

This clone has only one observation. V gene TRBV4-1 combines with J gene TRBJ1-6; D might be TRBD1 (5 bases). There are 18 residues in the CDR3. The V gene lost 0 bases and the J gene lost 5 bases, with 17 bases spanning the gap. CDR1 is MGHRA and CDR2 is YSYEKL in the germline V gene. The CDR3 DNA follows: TGCGCCAGCAGCCAAGACGCTGGTGGGGGACTTAATAATTCACCCCTCCACTTT. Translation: CASSQDAGGGLNNSPLHF.

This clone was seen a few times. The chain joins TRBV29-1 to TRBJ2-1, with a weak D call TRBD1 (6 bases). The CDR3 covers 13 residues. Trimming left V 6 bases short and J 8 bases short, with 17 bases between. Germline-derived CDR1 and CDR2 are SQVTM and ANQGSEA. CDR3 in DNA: TGCAGCGTCCGGGACACACCGCGGCATGAGCAGTTCTTC. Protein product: CSVRDTPRHEQFF.

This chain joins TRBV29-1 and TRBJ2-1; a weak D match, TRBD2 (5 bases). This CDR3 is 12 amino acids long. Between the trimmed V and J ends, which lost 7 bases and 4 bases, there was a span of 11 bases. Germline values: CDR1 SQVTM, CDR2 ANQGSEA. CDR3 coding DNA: TGCAGCGCCCGGACTGGGTACAATGAGCAGTTCTTC. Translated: CSARTGYNEQFF.

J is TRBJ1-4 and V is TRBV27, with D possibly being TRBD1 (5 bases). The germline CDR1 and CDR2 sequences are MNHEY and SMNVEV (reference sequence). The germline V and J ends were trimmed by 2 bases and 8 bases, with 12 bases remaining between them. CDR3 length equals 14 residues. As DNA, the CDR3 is TGTGCCAGCAGTTTAGGGCAGCAGGGAGAAAAACTGTTTTTT. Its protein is CASSLGQQGEKLFF.